The entry that follows covers one T cell receptor beta chain sequence. This clone appeared a single time. This clone's antigen is unknown. Per-base qualities were not stored, and no clone one base away is much larger. High-throughput TCRbeta CDR3 sequencing of frozen genomic DNA was performed by immunoSEQ, with PCR amplification, mapping, bias correction and internal controls included. Regarding the original processing steps: Only productive rearrangements were retained, with each unique TCRbeta sequence defined by its CDR3 nucleotide sequence together with its V and J gene. For a sequence to be called donor-reactive, it needed a frequency of at least 0.01% and at least 5-fold expansion in CFSE-low cells compared with unstimulated pre-transplant cells. Per-subject minimum frequency thresholds, based on the lowest-template unstimulated sample, ensured at least 90% detection power. Repertoire turnover was measured by Jensen-Shannon divergence between the top 1000 TCRbeta sequences post- and pre-transplant. Two-sided Fisher's exact tests were used to test for changes in the detection of donor-reactive sequences. Sourced from immuneACCESS, this table was stored by TCRdb with only in-frame sequences that have V and J called. A share of the clones is absent; for the studies checked, an unresolved V gene accounts for under half, and the remainder has no known explanation. That table furnishes V, J and clone size, whereas the DNA furnished D and trimming. A total of about 99,000 clones appear in this sample, roughly 80% of them only once. The biggest ten clones account for about 3% of the sample.

Thawed unstimulated PBMCs were stained for CD3, CD4 and CD8 and FACS-sorted into CD3+CD4+ and CD3+CD8+ populations. All 8 studied subjects were randomized to withdrawal of immunosuppression. The Qiagen DNeasy Blood and Tissue Kit was used for genomic DNA isolation. These data come from a study of T cell clones after liver transplantation (dated by TCRdb to between 2018 and 2021). Notes on the research overall: The samples were obtained from ITN030ST, a randomized trial that attempted immunosuppression withdrawal within 2 years after liver transplantation. To count as tolerant, a recipient had to stay completely off immunosuppression for at least one year without liver enzymes climbing beyond twice the upper limit of normal. Blood samples were collected pre-transplant, pre-randomization before withdrawal, and post-randomization after either complete withdrawal or failed withdrawal. Third party-reactive TCRbeta sequences were also identified from pre-transplant MLRs to serve as an antigen-independent comparator for donor-reactive sequences. The studied cohort comprised 8 liver transplant recipients, 3 classified as tolerant and 5 as non-tolerant. Three of the eight recipients were HCV-positive; the others were transplanted for non-autoimmune, non-viral indications. After a pre-transplant mixed lymphocyte reaction, TCRbeta sequencing was used to pinpoint donor-reactive T cell clones, which were subsequently tracked in post-transplant blood. Until randomization at 12-24 months post-transplant, subjects were given standard immunosuppression, with no induction therapy.

According to the germline V gene, CDR1 reads MNHEY and CDR2 reads SVGAGI. Here V drops 6 bases and J drops 6 bases, and the junction holds 4 bases not matched to any gene. Measured from the cysteine to the phenylalanine, the CDR3 is 12 residues long. Only the CDR3 portion is preserved as DNA: 36 bases, with reading frame beginning at the first base. Summary of the overall study and its limitations: The conclusions were preliminary, being limited by small, heterogeneous patient numbers and by non-standardized post-transplant time points. Low numbers of available donor cells limited the measurable donor-reactive repertoire in a couple of subjects. Since no allograft tissue specimens were available, donor-reactive T cells may have migrated into the graft instead of being deleted. Donor-reactive sequences declined more than third party-reactive ones, suggesting partial antigen-specific deletion unrelated to withdrawal success. Once repertoire turnover was taken into account, donor-reactive detection showed a significant reduction for CD4 in 7 of 8 subjects and for CD8 in 8 of 8. Circulating donor-reactive CD4 TCRbeta sequences fell significantly post-transplant in most of the 8 subjects, irrespective of tolerance or HCV status.

The TCR comes from a human patient who received a liver transplant. Some T cells may derive from the graft donor when a transplant has been performed. The source was CD4+ T cells from blood, collected roughly 50 months after liver transplant. Recombination connected TRBV6-5 to TRBJ2-7, with TRBD1 matching 8 junction bases. Here is the DNA: TGTGCCAGCAGGACAGGGGTCCGCGAGCAGTACTTC. Its translation reads: CASRTGVREQYF.